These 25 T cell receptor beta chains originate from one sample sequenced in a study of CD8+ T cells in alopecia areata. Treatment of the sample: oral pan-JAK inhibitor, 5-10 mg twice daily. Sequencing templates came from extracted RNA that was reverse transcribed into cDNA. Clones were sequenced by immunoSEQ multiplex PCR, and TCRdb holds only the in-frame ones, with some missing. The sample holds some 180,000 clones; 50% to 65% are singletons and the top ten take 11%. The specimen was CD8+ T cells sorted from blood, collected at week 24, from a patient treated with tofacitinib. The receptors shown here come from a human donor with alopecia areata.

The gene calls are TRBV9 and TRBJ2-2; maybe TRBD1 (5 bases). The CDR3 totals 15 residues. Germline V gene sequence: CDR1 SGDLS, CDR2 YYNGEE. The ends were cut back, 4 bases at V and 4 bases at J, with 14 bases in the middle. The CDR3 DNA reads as TGTGCCAGCAGCCCCCGACAGCTGGGCACCGGGGAGCTGTTTTTT. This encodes CASSPRQLGTGELFF.

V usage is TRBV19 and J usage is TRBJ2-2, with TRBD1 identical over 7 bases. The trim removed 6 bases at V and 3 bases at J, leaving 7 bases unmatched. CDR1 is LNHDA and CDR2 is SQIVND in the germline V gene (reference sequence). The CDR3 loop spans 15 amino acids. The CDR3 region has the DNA TGTGCCAGTAGCTGGAGACAGGGATACACCGGGGAGCTGTTTTTT. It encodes CASSWRQGYTGELFF. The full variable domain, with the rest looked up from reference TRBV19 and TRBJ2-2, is DGGITQSPKYLFRKEGQNVTLSCEQNLNHDAMYWYRQDPGQGLRLIYYSQIVNDFQKGDIAEGYSVSREKKESFPLTVTSAQKNPTAFYLCASSWRQGYTGELFFGEGSRLTVL.

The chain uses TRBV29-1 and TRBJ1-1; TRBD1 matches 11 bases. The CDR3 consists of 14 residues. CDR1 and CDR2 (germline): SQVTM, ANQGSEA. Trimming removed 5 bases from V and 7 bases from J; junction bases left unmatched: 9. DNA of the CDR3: TGCAGCGTTCTGTGGGACAGGGGGAGTGGTGAAGCTTTCTTT. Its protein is CSVLWDRGSGEAFF.

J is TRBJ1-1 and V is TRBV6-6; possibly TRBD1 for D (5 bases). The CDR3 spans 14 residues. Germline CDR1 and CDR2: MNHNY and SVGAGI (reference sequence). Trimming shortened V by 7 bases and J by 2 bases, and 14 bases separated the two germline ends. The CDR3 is CASTHPRDNTEAFF. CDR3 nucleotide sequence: TGTGCCAGCACTCACCCCCGGGACAACACTGAAGCTTTCTTT.

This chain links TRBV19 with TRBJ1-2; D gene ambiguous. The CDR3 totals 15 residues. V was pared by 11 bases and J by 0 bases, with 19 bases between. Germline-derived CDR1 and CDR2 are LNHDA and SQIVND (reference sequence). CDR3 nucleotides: TGTGCCTCATATCCATCGGCGGATTCTAACTATGGCTACACCTTC. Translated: CASYPSADSNYGYTF.

CDR3 region: CASSYGDNEQFF. DNA for the CDR3: TGTGCCAGCAGCTATGGGGACAATGAGCAGTTCTTC. The J gene is TRBJ2-1, the V gene TRBV7-9; D is ambiguous. CDR3 length: 12 amino acids. Germline lookup yields CDR1 SEHNR and CDR2 FQNEAQ (reference sequence). V lost 4 bases to trimming and J lost 5 bases, with 6 bases between them.

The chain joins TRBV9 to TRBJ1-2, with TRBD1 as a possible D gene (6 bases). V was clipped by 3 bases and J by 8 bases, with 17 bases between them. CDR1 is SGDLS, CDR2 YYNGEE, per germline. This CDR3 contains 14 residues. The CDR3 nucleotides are TGTGCCAGCAGCGGATCAACAGGGATAGACGGCTACACCTTC. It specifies CASSGSTGIDGYTF.

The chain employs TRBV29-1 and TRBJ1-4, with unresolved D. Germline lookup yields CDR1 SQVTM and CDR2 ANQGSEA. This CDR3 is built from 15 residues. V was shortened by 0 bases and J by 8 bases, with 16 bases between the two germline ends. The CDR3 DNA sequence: TGCAGCGTTGAAGATAAACTGGGGTCGGACGAAAAACTGTTTTTT. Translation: CSVEDKLGSDEKLFF.

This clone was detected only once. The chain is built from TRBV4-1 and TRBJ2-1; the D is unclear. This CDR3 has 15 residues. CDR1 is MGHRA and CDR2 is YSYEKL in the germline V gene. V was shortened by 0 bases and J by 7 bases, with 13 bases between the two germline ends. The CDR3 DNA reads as TGCGCCAGCAGCCAAGATCAAGACCTGAGGAATGAGCAGTTCTTC. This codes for CASSQDQDLRNEQFF.

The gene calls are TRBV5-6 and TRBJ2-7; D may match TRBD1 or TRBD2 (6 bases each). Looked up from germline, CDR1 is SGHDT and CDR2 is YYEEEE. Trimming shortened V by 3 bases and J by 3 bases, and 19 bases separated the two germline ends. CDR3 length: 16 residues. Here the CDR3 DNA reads TGTGCCAGCAGCTCAGCGGAGTCGGGGGCCTACTACGAGCAGTACTTC. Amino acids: CASSSAESGAYYEQYF.

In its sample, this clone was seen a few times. The CDR3 region is CASSQAEQFF. In DNA, the CDR3 is TGCGCCAGCAGCCAAGCAGAGCAGTTCTTC. J is TRBJ2-1 and V is TRBV4-3, with D unclear. CDR3 length equals 10 residues. Trimming left V 1 base short and J 10 bases short, with 2 bases between. CDR1 is LGHNA, CDR2 YSLEER, per germline.

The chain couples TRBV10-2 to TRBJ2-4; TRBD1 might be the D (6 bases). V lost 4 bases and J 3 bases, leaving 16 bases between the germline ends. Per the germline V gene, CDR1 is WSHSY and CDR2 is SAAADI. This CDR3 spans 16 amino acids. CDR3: CASSGSRGGDKNIQYF. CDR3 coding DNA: TGCGCCAGCAGTGGGTCCAGGGGTGGGGACAAAAACATTCAGTACTTC.

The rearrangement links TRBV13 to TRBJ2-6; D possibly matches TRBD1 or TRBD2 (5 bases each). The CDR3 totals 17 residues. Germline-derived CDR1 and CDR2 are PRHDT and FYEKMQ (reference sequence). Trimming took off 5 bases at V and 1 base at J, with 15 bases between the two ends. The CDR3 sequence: CASSGRVTASGANVLTF. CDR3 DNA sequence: TGTGCCAGCAGCGGGAGAGTGACAGCTTCTGGGGCCAACGTCCTGACTTTC.

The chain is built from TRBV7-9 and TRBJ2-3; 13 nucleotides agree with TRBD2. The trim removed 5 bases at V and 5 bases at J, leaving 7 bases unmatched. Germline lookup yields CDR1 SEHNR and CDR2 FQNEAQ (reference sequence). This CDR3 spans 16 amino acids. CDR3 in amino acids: CASSPLTSGGQDTQYF. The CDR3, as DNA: TGTGCCAGCAGCCCCCTGACTAGCGGGGGGCAAGATACGCAGTATTTT.

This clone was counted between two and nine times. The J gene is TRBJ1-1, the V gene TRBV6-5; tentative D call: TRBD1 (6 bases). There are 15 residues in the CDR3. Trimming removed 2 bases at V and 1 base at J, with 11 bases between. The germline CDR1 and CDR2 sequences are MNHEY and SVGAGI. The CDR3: CASSYGQTTNTEAFF. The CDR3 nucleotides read TGTGCCAGCAGTTACGGACAGACTACGAACACTGAAGCTTTCTTT.

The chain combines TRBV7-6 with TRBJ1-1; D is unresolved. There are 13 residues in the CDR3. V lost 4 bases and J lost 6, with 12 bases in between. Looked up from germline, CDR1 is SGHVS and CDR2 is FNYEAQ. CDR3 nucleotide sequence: TGTGCCAGCAGCTCAGCAAGGCTTTCTGAAGCTTTCTTT. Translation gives CASSSARLSEAFF.

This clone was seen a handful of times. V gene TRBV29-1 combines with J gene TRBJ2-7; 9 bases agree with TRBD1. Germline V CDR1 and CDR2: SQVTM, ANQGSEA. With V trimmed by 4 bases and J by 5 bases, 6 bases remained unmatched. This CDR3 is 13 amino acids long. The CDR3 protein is CSVAPTGGNEQYF. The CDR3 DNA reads TGCAGCGTTGCCCCGACAGGGGGTAACGAGCAGTACTTC.

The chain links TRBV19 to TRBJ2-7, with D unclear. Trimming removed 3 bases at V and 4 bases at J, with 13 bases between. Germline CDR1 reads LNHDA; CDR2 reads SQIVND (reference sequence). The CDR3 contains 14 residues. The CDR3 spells CASSMGTQVYEQYF. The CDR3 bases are TGTGCCAGTAGTATGGGCACCCAGGTATACGAGCAGTACTTC.

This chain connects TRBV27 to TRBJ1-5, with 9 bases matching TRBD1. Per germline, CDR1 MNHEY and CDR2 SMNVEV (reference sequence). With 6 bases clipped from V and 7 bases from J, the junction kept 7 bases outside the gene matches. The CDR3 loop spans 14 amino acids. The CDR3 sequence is CASSQTGGGQPQHF. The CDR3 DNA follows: TGTGCCAGCAGCCAGACAGGGGGAGGGCAGCCCCAGCATTTT.

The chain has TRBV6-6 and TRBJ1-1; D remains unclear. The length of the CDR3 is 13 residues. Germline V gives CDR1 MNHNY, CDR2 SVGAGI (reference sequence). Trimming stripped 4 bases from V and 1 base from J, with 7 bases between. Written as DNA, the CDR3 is TGTGCCAGCAGTTCCGTAGAGAACACTGAAGCTTTCTTT. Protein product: CASSSVENTEAFF.

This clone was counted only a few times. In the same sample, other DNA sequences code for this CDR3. CDR3 nucleotide sequence: TGTGCCTGGAGAGCGAACACTGAAGCTTTCTTT. Its translation is CAWRANTEAFF. This chain uses TRBV30 with TRBJ1-1; no clear D. The CDR3 loop spans 11 amino acids. With 3 bases removed from V and 1 base from J, the gap between germline ends came to 3 bases. CDR1 GTSNPN and CDR2 SVGIG come from the germline V gene (reference sequence).

CDR3 loop: CASSQDPPDRGRLDEQFF. The DNA of the CDR3 is TGCGCCAGCAGCCAAGATCCCCCCGACAGGGGGCGCCTCGATGAGCAGTTCTTC. V gene TRBV4-3 combines with J gene TRBJ2-1, with 10 bases lining up with TRBD1. J lost 8 bases, V lost 0 bases, and 13 bases had no gene match. Germline lookup yields CDR1 LGHNA and CDR2 YSLEER. The CDR3 is 18 residues long.

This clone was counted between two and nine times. CDR3 DNA: TGTGCCAGCAGTTGGATAACTAGCGGGCACTTAGATACGCAGTATTTT. Translation: CASSWITSGHLDTQYF. The V call is TRBV6-6, the J call TRBJ2-3, with 9 bases matching TRBD2. This CDR3 region has 16 residues. Germline CDR1 and CDR2: MNHNY and SVGAGI (reference sequence). Trimming removed 4 bases from V and 5 bases from J; junction bases left unmatched: 10.

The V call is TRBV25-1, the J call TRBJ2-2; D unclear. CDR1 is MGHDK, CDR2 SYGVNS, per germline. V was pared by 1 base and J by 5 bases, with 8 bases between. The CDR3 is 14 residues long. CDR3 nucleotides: TGTGCCAGCAGTGAATCTTCTCGGACCGGGGAGCTGTTTTTT. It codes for CASSESSRTGELFF. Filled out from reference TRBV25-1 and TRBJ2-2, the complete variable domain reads EADIYQTPRYLVIGTGKKITLECSQTMGHDKMYWYQQDPGMELHLIHYSYGVNSTEKGDLSSESTVSRIRTEHFPLTLESARPSHTSQYLCASSESSRTGELFFGEGSRLTVL.

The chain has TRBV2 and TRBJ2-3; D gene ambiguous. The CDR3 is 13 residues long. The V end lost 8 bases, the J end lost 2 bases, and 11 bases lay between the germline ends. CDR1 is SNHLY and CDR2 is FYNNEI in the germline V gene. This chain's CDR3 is CASSGGDTDTQYF. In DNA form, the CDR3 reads TGTGCCAGCTCCGGTGGGGACACAGATACGCAGTATTTT.